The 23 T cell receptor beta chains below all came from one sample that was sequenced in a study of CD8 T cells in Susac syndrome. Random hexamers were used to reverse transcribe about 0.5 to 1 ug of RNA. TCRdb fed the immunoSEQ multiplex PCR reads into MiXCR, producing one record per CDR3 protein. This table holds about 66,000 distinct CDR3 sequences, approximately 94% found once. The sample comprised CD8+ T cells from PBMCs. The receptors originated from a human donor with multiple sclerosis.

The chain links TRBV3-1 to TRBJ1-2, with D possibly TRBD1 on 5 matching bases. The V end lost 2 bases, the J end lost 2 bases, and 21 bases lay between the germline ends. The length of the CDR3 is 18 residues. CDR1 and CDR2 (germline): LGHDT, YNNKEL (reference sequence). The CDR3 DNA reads TGTGCCAGCAGCCAAAACCCACTCTCAGGGCGTTCAAACTATGGCTACACCTTC. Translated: CASSQNPLSGRSNYGYTF.

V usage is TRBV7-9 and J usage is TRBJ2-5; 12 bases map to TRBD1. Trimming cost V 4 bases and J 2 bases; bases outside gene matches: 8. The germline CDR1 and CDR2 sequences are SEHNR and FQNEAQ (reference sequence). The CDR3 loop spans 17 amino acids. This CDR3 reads CASSSLAGQGAQETQYF. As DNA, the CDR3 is TGTGCCAGCAGCTCCTTAGCGGGACAGGGGGCTCAAGAGACCCAGTACTTC.

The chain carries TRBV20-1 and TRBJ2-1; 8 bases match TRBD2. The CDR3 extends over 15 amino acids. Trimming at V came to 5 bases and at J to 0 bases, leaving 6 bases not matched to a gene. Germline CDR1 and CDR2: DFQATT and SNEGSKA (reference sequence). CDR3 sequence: CSAVTSGGSYNEQFF. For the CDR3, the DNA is TGCAGTGCTGTAACTAGCGGAGGCTCCTACAATGAGCAGTTCTTC.

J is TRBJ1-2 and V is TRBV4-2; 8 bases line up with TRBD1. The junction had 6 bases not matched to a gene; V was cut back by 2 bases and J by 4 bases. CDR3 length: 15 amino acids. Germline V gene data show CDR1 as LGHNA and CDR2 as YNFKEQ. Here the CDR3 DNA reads TGTGCCAGCAGCCAACCTGGACAGGGTATCTATGGCTACACCTTC. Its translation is CASSQPGQGIYGYTF.

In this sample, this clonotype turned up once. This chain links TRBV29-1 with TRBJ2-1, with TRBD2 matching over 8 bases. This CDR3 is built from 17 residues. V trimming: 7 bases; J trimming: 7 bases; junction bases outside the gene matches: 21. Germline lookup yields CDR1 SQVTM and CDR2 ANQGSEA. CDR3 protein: CSAEASPAREVGNEQFF. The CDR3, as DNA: TGCAGCGCAGAAGCATCCCCGGCGCGGGAGGTGGGGAATGAGCAGTTCTTC.

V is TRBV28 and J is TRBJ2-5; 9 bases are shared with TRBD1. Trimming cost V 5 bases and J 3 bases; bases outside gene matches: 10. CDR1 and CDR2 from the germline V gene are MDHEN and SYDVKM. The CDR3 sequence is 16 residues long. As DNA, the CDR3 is TGTGCCAGCAGTATATACGGGACAGGGAGGAAAGAGACCCAGTACTTC. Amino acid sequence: CASSIYGTGRKETQYF.

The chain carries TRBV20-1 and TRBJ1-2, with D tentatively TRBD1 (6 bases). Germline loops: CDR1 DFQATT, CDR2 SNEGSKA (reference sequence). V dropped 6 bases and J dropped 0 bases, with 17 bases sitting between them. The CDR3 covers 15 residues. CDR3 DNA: TGCAGTGCCCCCACGGACAGCCCAGCTAACTATGGCTACACCTTC. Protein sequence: CSAPTDSPANYGYTF.

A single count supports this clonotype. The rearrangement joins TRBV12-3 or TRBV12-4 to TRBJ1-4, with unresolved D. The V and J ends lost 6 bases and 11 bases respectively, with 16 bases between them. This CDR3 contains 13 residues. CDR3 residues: CASRPDQTTKLFF. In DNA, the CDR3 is TGTGCCAGCAGACCGGACCAAACGACCAAACTGTTTTTT.

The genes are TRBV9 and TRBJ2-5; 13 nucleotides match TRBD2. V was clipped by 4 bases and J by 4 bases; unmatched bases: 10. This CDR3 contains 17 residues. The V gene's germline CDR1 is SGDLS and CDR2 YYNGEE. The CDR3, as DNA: TGTGCCAGCAGCCCCGGGACTAGCGGGATAGGTGGAGAGACCCAGTACTTC. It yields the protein CASSPGTSGIGGETQYF.

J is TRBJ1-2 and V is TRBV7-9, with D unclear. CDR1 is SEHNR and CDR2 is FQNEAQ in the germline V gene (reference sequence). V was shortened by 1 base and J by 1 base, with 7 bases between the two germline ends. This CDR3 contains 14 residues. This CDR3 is CASSLGTDNYGYTF. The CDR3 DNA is TGTGCCAGCAGCTTAGGAACGGATAACTATGGCTACACCTTC.

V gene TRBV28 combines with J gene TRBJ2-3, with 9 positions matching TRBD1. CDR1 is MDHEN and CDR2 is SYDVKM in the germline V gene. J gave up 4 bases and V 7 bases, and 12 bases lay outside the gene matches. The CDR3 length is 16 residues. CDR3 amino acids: CASTLRTGVLPDTQYF. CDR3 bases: TGTGCCAGCACCTTAAGGACAGGGGTTTTGCCAGATACGCAGTATTTT.

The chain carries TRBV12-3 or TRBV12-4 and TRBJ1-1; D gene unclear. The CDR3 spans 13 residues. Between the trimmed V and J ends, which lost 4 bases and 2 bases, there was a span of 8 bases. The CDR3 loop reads CASSSAGNTEAFF. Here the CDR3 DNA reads TGTGCCAGCAGTTCGGCAGGTAACACTGAAGCTTTCTTT.

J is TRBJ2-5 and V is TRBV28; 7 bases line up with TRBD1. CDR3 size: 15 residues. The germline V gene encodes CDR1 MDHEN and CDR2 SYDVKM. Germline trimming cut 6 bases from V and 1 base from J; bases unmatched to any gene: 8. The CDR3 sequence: CASSFPDRVQETQYF. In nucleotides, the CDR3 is TGTGCCAGCAGCTTCCCTGACAGGGTCCAAGAGACCCAGTACTTC.

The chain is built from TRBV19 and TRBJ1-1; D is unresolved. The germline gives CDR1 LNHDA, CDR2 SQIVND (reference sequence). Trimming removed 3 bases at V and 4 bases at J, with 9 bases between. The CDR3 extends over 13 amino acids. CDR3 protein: CASSIEGVTEAFF. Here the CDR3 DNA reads TGTGCCAGTAGTATTGAGGGAGTCACTGAAGCTTTCTTT.

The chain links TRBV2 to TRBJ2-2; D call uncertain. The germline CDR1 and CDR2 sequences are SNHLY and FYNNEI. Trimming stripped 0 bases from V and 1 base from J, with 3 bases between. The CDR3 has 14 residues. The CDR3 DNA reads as TGTGCCAGCAGTGAAGCCAGGAACACCGGGGAGCTGTTTTTT. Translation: CASSEARNTGELFF.

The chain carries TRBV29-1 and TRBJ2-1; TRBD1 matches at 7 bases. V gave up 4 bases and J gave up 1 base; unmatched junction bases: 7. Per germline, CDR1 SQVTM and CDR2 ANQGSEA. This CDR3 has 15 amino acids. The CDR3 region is CSVVGQSKSYNEQFF. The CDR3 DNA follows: TGCAGCGTTGTGGGACAGAGCAAGTCCTACAATGAGCAGTTCTTC.

CDR3 DNA sequence: TGCAGCGTTGGGCTGTGGAGACAGACCTACGAGCAGTACTTC. Amino acids: CSVGLWRQTYEQYF. The chain joins TRBV29-1 to TRBJ2-7; D is perhaps TRBD1 (5 bases). Germline CDR1 reads SQVTM; CDR2 reads ANQGSEA. The CDR3 length is 14 residues. Trimming stripped 4 bases from V and 2 bases from J, with 15 bases between.

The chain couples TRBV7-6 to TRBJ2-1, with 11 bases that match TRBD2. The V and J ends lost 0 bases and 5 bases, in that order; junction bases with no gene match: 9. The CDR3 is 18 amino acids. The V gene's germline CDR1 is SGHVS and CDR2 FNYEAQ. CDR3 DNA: TGTGCCAGCAGCTTAGCTAGCGGGAGGGCGACTGACCACAATGAGCAGTTCTTC. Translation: CASSLASGRATDHNEQFF.

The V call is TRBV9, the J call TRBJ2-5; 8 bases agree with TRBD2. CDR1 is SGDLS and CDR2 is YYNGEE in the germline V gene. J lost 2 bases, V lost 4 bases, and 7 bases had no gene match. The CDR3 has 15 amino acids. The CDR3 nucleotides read TGTGCCAGCAGCCCTCGGGGGGGAGTTCAAGAGACCCAGTACTTC. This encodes CASSPRGGVQETQYF.

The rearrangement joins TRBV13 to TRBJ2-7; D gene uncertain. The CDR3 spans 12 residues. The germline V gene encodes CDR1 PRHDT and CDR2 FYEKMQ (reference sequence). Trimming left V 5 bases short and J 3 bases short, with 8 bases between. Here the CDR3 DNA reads TGTGCCAGCAGCGAACAGAGCTACGAGCAGTACTTC. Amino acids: CASSEQSYEQYF.

The CDR3 DNA follows: TGTGCCAGCAGCGGCCGGCCAGGGGCCCAAGAGACCCAGTACTTC. Translation: CASSGRPGAQETQYF. The chain is built from TRBV7-2 and TRBJ2-5, with a weak D call TRBD1 (6 bases). Per the germline V gene, CDR1 is SGHTA and CDR2 is FQGNSA. V gave up 5 bases and J gave up 1 base, with 14 bases separating them. CDR3 length equals 15 residues. Full variable domain (outside the CDR3, taken from reference TRBV7-2 and TRBJ2-5): GAGVSQSPSNKVTEKGKDVELRCDPISGHTALYWYRQSLGQGLEFLIYFQGNSAPDKSGLPSDRFSAERTGGSVSTLTIQRTQQEDSAVYLCASSGRPGAQETQYFGPGTRLLVL.

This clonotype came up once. The CDR3 protein is CSVRQANTEAFF. CDR3 coding DNA: TGCAGCGTTCGACAGGCGAACACTGAAGCTTTCTTT. The V call is TRBV29-1, the J call TRBJ1-1, with D possibly matching TRBD1 (6 bases). CDR1 and CDR2 (germline): SQVTM, ANQGSEA. CDR3 length: 12 amino acids. V was shortened by 5 bases and J by 1 base, with 8 bases between the two germline ends.

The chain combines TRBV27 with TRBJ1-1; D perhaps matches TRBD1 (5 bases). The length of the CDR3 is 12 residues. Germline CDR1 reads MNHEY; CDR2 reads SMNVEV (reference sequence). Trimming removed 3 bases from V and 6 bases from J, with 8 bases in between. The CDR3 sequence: CASSFQGAEAFF. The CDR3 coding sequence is TGTGCCAGCAGTTTCCAGGGTGCTGAAGCTTTCTTT.